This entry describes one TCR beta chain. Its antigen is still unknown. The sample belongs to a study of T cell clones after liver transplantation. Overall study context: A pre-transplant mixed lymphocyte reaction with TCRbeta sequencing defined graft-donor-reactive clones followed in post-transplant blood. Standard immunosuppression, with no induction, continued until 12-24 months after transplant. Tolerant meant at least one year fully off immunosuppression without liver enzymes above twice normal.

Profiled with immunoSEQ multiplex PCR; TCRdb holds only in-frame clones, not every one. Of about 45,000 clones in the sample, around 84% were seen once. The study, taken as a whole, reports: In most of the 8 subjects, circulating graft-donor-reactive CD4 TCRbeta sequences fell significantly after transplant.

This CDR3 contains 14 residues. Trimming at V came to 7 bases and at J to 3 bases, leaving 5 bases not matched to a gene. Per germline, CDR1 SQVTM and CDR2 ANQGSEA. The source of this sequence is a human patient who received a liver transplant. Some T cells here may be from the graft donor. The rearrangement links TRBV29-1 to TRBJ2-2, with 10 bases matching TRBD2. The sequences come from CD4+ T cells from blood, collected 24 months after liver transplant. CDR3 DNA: TGCAGCGGACGGACTAGCGGCTACACCGGGGAGCTGTTTTTT. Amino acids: CSGRTSGYTGELFF.